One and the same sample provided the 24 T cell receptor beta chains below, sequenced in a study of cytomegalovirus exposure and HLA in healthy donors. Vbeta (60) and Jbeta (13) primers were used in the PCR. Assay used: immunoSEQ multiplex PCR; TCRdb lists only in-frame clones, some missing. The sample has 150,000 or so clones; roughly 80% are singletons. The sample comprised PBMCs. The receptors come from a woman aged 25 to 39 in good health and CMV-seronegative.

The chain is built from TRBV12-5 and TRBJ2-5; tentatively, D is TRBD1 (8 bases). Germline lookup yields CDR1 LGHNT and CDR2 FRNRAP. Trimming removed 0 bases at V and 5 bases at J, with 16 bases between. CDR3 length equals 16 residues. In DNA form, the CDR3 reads TGTGCTAGTGGTTTGGTACAGGGGGGGGTGACGGAGACCCAGTACTTC. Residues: CASGLVQGGVTETQYF.

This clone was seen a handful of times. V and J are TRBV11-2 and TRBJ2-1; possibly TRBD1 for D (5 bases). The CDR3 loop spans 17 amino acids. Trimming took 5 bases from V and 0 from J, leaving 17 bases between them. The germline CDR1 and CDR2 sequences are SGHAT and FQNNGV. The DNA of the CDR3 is TGTGCCAGCAGCCCAGTCTCAGGGCCGAGCTCCTACAATGAGCAGTTCTTC. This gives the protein CASSPVSGPSSYNEQFF.

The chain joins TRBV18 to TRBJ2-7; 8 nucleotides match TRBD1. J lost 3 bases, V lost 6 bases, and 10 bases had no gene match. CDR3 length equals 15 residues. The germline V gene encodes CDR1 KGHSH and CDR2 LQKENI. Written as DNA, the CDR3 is TGTGCCAGCTCGGACGGGACAGGATCGTACTACGAGCAGTACTTC. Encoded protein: CASSDGTGSYYEQYF.

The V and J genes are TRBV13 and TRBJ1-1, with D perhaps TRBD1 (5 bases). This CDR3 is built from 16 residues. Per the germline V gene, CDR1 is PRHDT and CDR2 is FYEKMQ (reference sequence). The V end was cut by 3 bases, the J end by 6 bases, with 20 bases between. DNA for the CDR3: TGTGCCAGCAGCTTCCTCGGTTTTTTCAGGGTCGCTGAAGCTTTCTTT. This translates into CASSFLGFFRVAEAFF.

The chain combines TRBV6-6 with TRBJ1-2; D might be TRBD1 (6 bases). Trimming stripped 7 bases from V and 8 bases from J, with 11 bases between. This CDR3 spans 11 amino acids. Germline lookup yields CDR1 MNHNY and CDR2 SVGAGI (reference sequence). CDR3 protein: CASNQQGGYTF. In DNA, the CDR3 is TGTGCCAGCAACCAACAGGGAGGCTACACCTTC.

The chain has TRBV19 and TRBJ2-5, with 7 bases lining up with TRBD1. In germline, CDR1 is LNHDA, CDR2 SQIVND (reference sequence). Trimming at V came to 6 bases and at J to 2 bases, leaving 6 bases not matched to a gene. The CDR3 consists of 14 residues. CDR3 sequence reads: CASRRGHLQETQYF. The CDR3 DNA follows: TGTGCCAGTAGAAGGGGGCACTTGCAAGAGACCCAGTACTTC.

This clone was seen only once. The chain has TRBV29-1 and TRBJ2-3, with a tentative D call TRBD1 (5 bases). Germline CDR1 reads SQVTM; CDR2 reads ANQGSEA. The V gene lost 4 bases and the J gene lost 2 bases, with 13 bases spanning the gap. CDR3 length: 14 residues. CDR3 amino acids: CSVVGQRATDTQYF. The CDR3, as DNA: TGCAGCGTTGTAGGACAACGAGCCACAGATACGCAGTATTTT.

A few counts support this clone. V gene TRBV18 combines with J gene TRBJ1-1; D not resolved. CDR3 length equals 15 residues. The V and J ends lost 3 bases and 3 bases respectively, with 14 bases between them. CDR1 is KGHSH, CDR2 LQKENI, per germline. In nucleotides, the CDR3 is TGTGCCAGCTCACCTTCGGGAGGGAGAGACACTGAAGCTTTCTTT. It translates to CASSPSGGRDTEAFF.

The DNA for the CDR3 is TGTGCTAGTGGTTCTGGACAGGGGGGTAACAATGAGCAGTTCTTC. Protein sequence: CASGSGQGGNNEQFF. The chain carries TRBV12-5 and TRBJ2-1, with 10 bases matching TRBD1. Germline lookup yields CDR1 LGHNT and CDR2 FRNRAP. CDR3 size: 15 residues. V dropped 4 bases and J dropped 5; count of bases not matched to a gene: 5.

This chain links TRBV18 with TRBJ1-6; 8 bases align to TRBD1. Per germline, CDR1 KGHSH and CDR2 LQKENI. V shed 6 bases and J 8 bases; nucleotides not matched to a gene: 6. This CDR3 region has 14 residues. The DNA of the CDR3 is TGTGCCAGCTCGCCCGACAGGGGTTATTCACCCCTCCACTTT. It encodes CASSPDRGYSPLHF.

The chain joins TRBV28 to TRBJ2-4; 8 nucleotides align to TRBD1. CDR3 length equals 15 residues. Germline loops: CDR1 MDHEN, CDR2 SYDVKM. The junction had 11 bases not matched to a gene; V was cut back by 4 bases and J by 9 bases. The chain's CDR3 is CASSSGQGGFSIQYF. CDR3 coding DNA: TGTGCCAGCAGTTCCGGACAGGGTGGCTTTTCCATTCAGTACTTC.

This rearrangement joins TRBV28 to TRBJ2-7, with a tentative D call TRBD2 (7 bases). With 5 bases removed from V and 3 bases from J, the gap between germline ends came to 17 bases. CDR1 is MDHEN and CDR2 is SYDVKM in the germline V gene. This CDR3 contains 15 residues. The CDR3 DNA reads TGTGCCAGCAGTGAAACGGGGGGCAAAAACTACGAGCAGTACTTC. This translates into CASSETGGKNYEQYF. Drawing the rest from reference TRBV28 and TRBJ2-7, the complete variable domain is DVKVTQSSRYLVKRTGEKVFLECVQDMDHENMFWYRQDPGLGLRLIYFSYDVKMKEKGDIPEGYSVSREKKERFSLILESASTNQTSMYLCASSETGGKNYEQYFGPGTRLTVT.

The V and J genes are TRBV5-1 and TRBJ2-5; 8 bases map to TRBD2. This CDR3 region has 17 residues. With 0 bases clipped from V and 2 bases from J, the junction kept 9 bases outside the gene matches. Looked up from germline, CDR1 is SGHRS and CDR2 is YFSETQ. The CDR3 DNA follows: TGCGCCAGCAGCTTGGCCGGGTCGGGGGGGGGACAAGAGACCCAGTACTTC. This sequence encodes CASSLAGSGGGQETQYF.

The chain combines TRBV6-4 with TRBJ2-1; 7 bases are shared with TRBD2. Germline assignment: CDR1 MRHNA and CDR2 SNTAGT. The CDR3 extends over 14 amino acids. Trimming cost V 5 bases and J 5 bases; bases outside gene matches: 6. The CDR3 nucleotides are TGTGCCAGCAGTCGGGCGGGGGAACACAATGAGCAGTTCTTC. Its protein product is CASSRAGEHNEQFF.

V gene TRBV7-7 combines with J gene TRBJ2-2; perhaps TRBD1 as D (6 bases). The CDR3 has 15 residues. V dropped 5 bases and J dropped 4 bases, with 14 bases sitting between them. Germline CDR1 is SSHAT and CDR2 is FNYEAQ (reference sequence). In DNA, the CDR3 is TGTGCCAGCAGCCCAGGGGATTTGGGCACCGGGGAGCTGTTTTTT. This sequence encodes CASSPGDLGTGELFF.

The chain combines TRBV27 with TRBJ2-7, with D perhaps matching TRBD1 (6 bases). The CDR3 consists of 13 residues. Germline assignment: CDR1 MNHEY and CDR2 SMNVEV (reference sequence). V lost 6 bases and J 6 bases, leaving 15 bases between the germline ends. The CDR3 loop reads CASRNTGLGEQYF. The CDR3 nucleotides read TGTGCCAGCAGGAACACAGGGTTGGGCGAGCAGTACTTC.

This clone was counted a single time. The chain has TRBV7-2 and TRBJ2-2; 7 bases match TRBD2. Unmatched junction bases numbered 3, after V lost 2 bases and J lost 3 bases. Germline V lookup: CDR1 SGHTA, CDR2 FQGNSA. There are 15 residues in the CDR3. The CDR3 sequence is CASSLQAGYTGELFF. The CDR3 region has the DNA TGTGCCAGCAGCTTACAAGCGGGGTACACCGGGGAGCTGTTTTTT.

The CDR3: CASSTARDRHYEQYF. The DNA for the CDR3 is TGTGCCAGCAGCACCGCTCGGGACAGACACTACGAGCAGTACTTC. The chain has TRBV5-4 and TRBJ2-5; 7 bases match TRBD1. The DNA end is more similar to TRBJ2-7, so the J call may be wrong. Germline CDR1 and CDR2: SGHNT and YYREEE (reference sequence). The CDR3 spans 15 residues.

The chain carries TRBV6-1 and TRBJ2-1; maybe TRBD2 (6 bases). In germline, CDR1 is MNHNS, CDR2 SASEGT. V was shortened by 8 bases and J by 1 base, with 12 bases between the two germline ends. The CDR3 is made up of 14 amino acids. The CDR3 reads CASWRGHSYNEQFF. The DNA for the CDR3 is TGTGCCAGCTGGCGGGGCCATTCCTACAATGAGCAGTTCTTC.

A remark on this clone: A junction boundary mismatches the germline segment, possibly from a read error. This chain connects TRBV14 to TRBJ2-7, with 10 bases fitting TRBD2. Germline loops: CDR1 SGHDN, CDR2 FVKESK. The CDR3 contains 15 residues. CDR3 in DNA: TGCGCCAGCAGCCAAGTAAGCGGGGGGGCCTACGAGCAGTACTTC. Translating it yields CASSQVSGGAYEQYF.

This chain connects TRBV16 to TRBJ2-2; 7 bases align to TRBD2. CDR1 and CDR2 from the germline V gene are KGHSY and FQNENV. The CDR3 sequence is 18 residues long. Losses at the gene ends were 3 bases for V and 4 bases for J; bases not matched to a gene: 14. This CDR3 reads CASSHTVDKLASTGELFF. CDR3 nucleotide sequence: TGTGCCAGCAGCCACACGGTTGACAAACTAGCGTCCACCGGGGAGCTGTTTTTT. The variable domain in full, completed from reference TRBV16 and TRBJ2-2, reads GEEVAQTPKHLVRGEGQKAKLYCAPIKGHSYVFWYQQVLKNEFKFLISFQNENVFDETGMPKERFSAKCLPNSPCSLEIQATKLEDSAVYFCASSHTVDKLASTGELFFGEGSRLTVL.

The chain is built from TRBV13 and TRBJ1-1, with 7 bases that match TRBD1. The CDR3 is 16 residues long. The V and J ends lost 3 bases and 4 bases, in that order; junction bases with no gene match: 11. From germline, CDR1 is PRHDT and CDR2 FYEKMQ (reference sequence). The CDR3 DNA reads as TGTGCCAGCAGCTTGCCTGCGACAGGGTTAAGCACTGAAGCTTTCTTT. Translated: CASSLPATGLSTEAFF.

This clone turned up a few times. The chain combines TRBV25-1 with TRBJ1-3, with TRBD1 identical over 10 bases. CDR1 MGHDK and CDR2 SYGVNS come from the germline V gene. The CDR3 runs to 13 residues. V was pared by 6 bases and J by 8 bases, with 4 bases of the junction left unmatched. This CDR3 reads CASRGDRGYTIYF. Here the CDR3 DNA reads TGTGCCAGCAGAGGGGACAGGGGTTACACCATATATTTT.

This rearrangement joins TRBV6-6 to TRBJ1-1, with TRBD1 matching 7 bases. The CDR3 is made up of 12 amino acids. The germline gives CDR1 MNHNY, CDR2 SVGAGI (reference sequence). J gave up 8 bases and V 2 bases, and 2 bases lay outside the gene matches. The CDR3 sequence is CASSYRDSEAFF. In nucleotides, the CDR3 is TGTGCCAGCAGTTACCGGGACAGCGAAGCTTTCTTT.